These 30 T cell receptor beta chains originate from one sample sequenced in a study of T cells after posttransplantation cyclophosphamide. Some clones are missing from TCRdb's copy, which holds only in-frame ones; the method was immunoSEQ multiplex PCR. The table records 4,000 or so clones, roughly 95% of them present only once. What was sequenced was naive CD4+ T cells sorted from PBMCs. Receptors were obtained from a man aged 45-60 years.

CDR3 protein: CASRLTGYESEAFF. The CDR3 DNA follows: TGTGCCAGCAGGCTGACAGGGTACGAGAGTGAAGCTTTCTTT. The rearrangement joins TRBV6-6 to TRBJ1-1, with 7 positions matching TRBD1. The CDR3 consists of 14 residues. CDR1 and CDR2 from the germline V gene are MNHNY and SVGAGI (reference sequence). The V gene end was trimmed by 6 bases and the J gene end by 7 bases; junction bases not matched to a gene: 11.

Here the CDR3 reads CAWSRWAGTGRHYYGYTF. The CDR3 region has the DNA TGTGCCTGGAGTAGGTGGGCCGGGACAGGGCGTCATTACTATGGCTACACCTTC. The chain has TRBV30 and TRBJ1-2; 9 bases align to TRBD1. With 2 bases clipped from V and 3 bases from J, the junction kept 16 bases outside the gene matches. This CDR3 contains 18 residues. Germline lookup yields CDR1 GTSNPN and CDR2 SVGIG (reference sequence). The complete variable domain, with remaining parts taken from reference TRBV30 and TRBJ1-2, reads SQTIHQWPATLVQPVGSPLSLECTVEGTSNPNLYWYRQAAGRGLQLLFYSVGIGQISSEVPQNLSASRPQDRQFILSSKKLLLSDSGFYLCAWSRWAGTGRHYYGYTFGSGTRLTVV.

The CDR3 sequence: CASSSSYRATPQHF. The CDR3 nucleotides are TGTGCCAGCAGTTCTTCCTACAGGGCAACGCCCCAGCATTTT. The chain has TRBV27 and TRBJ1-5, with a weak D call TRBD1 (6 bases). This CDR3 spans 14 amino acids. Germline CDR1 is MNHEY and CDR2 is SMNVEV (reference sequence). V lost 4 bases and J 9 bases, leaving 16 bases between the germline ends.

CDR3 nucleotides: TGCGCCAGCAGCAGTCAACAGGGGTCAGATACGCAGTATTTT. It translates to CASSSQQGSDTQYF. The V call is TRBV5-1, the J call TRBJ2-3; 7 bases align to TRBD1. CDR3 size: 14 residues. Germline V gives CDR1 SGHRS, CDR2 YFSETQ. V dropped 4 bases and J dropped 4; count of bases not matched to a gene: 6.

The count of this clone is one. The V gene is TRBV13, the J gene TRBJ2-3; no definite D call. The CDR3 totals 13 residues. Trimming took off 5 bases at V and 0 bases at J, with 6 bases between the two ends. Germline CDR1 reads PRHDT; CDR2 reads FYEKMQ (reference sequence). This chain's CDR3 is CASSIKSTDTQYF. In nucleotides, the CDR3 is TGTGCCAGCAGCATTAAAAGCACAGATACGCAGTATTTT.

The chain employs TRBV5-1 and TRBJ2-5; TRBD1 matches 8 bases. J lost 1 base, V lost 3 bases, and 2 bases had no gene match. Germline assignment: CDR1 SGHRS and CDR2 YFSETQ. CDR3 length: 14 amino acids. This CDR3 reads CASSWTGPQETQYF. CDR3 nucleotide sequence: TGCGCCAGCAGCTGGACAGGGCCCCAAGAGACCCAGTACTTC.

The rearrangement uses TRBV9 and TRBJ2-3; TRBD1 matches at 9 bases. Germline CDR1 reads SGDLS; CDR2 reads YYNGEE. The CDR3 has 18 amino acids. V lost 0 bases, J lost 5 bases, and 13 bases stayed unmatched. For the CDR3, the DNA is TGTGCCAGCAGCGTAGCCGCCACGAACAGGGGGCATCAAGATACGCAGTATTTT. Its protein product is CASSVAATNRGHQDTQYF.

This clone was seen once. V is TRBV30 and J is TRBJ2-3; the match to TRBD2 covers 11 bases. Germline V gene sequence: CDR1 GTSNPN, CDR2 SVGIG (reference sequence). The CDR3 consists of 15 residues. V shed 8 bases, J shed 3 bases, and the junction held 10 bases outside the gene matches. Written as DNA, the CDR3 is TGTGCCCGAGATAGCGGGAGGGCCCGAACAGATACGCAGTATTTT. This sequence encodes CARDSGRARTDTQYF.

This chain connects TRBV27 to TRBJ2-5; 12 bases map to TRBD2. Trimming took 6 bases from V and 3 from J; bases not matched to a gene: 2. The CDR3 contains 14 residues. Germline V lookup: CDR1 MNHEY, CDR2 SMNVEV (reference sequence). CDR3 DNA: TGTGCCAGCAGCAGACTAGCGGGAGAAGAGACCCAGTACTTC. Translation: CASSRLAGEETQYF.

In this sample, this clone turned up a few times. The chain joins TRBV7-8 to TRBJ1-1; possibly TRBD1 for D (6 bases). The CDR3 runs to 14 residues. The V end was cut by 10 bases, the J end by 5 bases, with 20 bases between. CDR1 and CDR2 (germline): SGHVS, FQNEAQ. The CDR3 spells CAILLGARGTEAFF. CDR3 coding DNA: TGTGCCATCTTACTGGGGGCGCGAGGGACTGAAGCTTTCTTT.

The gene calls are TRBV5-5 and TRBJ2-3; weak D call: TRBD2 (5 bases). V was trimmed by 4 bases and J by 3 bases, leaving 18 bases between them. Germline loops: CDR1 SGHKS, CDR2 YYEKEE (reference sequence). The CDR3 sequence is 16 residues long. The CDR3 sequence is CASSLARTPPTDTQYF. CDR3 bases: TGTGCCAGCAGCCTGGCTCGGACTCCGCCAACAGATACGCAGTATTTT.

The chain joins TRBV9 to TRBJ1-2, with TRBD1 identical over 7 bases. This CDR3 is built from 16 residues. J lost 4 bases, V lost 3 bases, and 12 bases had no gene match. CDR1 and CDR2 (germline): SGDLS, YYNGEE. This CDR3 reads CASSATPGTARYGYTF. CDR3 bases: TGTGCCAGCAGCGCAACTCCCGGGACAGCCCGCTATGGCTACACCTTC.

This clone was observed a single time. This rearrangement joins TRBV6-1 to TRBJ1-5; a possible D gene is TRBD1 (6 bases). The germline V gene has CDR1 MNHNS and CDR2 SASEGT. CDR3 length equals 14 residues. V lost 1 base and J 4 bases, leaving 8 bases between the germline ends. CDR3 loop: CASSEVRGNQPQHF. CDR3 bases: TGTGCCAGCAGTGAAGTAAGGGGGAATCAGCCCCAGCATTTT.

The chain is built from TRBV5-4 and TRBJ1-1; D perhaps matches TRBD1 (6 bases). V lost 4 bases to trimming and J lost 4 bases, with 26 bases between them. The CDR3 runs 18 residues. Germline loops: CDR1 SGHNT, CDR2 YYREEE (reference sequence). CDR3 amino acids: CASSLLPGPPRGSTEAFF. The DNA of the CDR3 is TGTGCCAGCAGCCTCCTGCCGGGGCCTCCGAGGGGGAGCACTGAAGCTTTCTTT.

The V and J genes are TRBV6-1 and TRBJ2-2; 7 bases agree with TRBD1. Germline V lookup: CDR1 MNHNS, CDR2 SASEGT. The J segment lost 4 bases and the V segment lost 6 bases, leaving 5 bases of the junction unmatched. CDR3 length: 14 residues. CDR3 amino acids: CASRPTGITGELFF. CDR3 DNA sequence: TGTGCCAGCAGGCCGACAGGGATCACCGGGGAGCTGTTTTTT.

The chain carries TRBV2 and TRBJ1-2; no reliable D call. Germline V lookup: CDR1 SNHLY, CDR2 FYNNEI. V was shortened by 4 bases and J by 7 bases, with 7 bases between the two germline ends. The CDR3 consists of 11 residues. CDR3 in DNA: TGTGCCAGCAGTGTAGTTCGTGGCTACACCTTC. As protein: CASSVVRGYTF.

This clone was counted a single time. The genes are TRBV7-9 and TRBJ2-3, with 8 bases fitting TRBD2. The J segment lost 4 bases and the V segment lost 0 bases, leaving 6 bases of the junction unmatched. This CDR3 has 16 amino acids. From germline, CDR1 is SEHNR and CDR2 FQNEAQ (reference sequence). The CDR3 loop is CASSLAGTRYSDTQYF. CDR3 sequence (DNA): TGTGCCAGCAGCTTAGCCGGGACTAGGTATTCAGATACGCAGTATTTT. Supplemented by reference TRBV7-9 and TRBJ2-3, the full variable domain reads DTGVSQNPRHKITKRGQNVTFRCDPISEHNRLYWYRQTLGQGPEFLTYFQNEAQLEKSRLLSDRFSAERPKGSFSTLEIQRTEQGDSAMYLCASSLAGTRYSDTQYFGPGTRLTVL.

This sequence joins TRBV18 and TRBJ2-5, with 7 bases that match TRBD1. The better agreement between TRBJ2-7 and the DNA end casts doubt on the J call. The germline CDR1 and CDR2 sequences are KGHSH and LQKENI. The CDR3 spans 15 residues. The CDR3 region has the DNA TGTGCCAGCTCACCGTCGGGACAGACGATCTACGAGCAGTACTTC. Its translation is CASSPSGQTIYEQYF.

The V and J genes are TRBV18 and TRBJ1-6, with TRBD1 matching 11 bases. Germline V gene lookup returns CDR1 KGHSH and CDR2 LQKENI. The CDR3 covers 17 residues. Trimming removed 3 bases from V and 9 bases from J; junction bases left unmatched: 10. CDR3 DNA sequence: TGTGCCAGCTCACCCGCAATCGGGACAGGGGGAAGTTCACCCCTCCACTTT. The encoded protein is CASSPAIGTGGSSPLHF.

The genes are TRBV27 and TRBJ1-1; no clear D gene. The CDR3 runs 15 residues. Germline CDR1 is MNHEY and CDR2 is SMNVEV (reference sequence). Trimming removed 9 bases from V and 0 bases from J, with 17 bases in between. The CDR3 DNA reads TGTGCCAGTATCGATCGCGGGTCTCTGAACACTGAAGCTTTCTTT. It encodes CASIDRGSLNTEAFF.

The chain carries TRBV7-2 and TRBJ1-5; possibly TRBD1 for D (5 bases). Germline V lookup: CDR1 SGHTA, CDR2 FQGNSA. CDR3 length equals 14 residues. V was cut by 5 bases and J by 6 bases, with 14 bases left in between. The CDR3 region is CASSVQGSGQPQHF. The CDR3 nucleotides read TGTGCCAGCAGCGTCCAGGGTTCGGGTCAGCCCCAGCATTTT.

This clone was found once. This chain joins TRBV7-9 and TRBJ2-5, with TRBD1 matching 7 bases. This CDR3 is 15 amino acids long. The J segment lost 4 bases and the V segment lost 5 bases, leaving 10 bases of the junction unmatched. CDR1 SEHNR and CDR2 FQNEAQ come from the germline V gene (reference sequence). The CDR3 sequence: CASSITGVGRETQYF. In DNA, the CDR3 is TGTGCCAGCAGCATAACAGGGGTTGGGAGAGAGACCCAGTACTTC.

V gene TRBV30 combines with J gene TRBJ1-5, with D unresolved. Trimming took 3 bases from V and 1 from J, leaving 10 bases between them. In germline, CDR1 is GTSNPN, CDR2 SVGIG (reference sequence). The CDR3 consists of 14 residues. CDR3 region: CAWSGDRSNQPQHF. In nucleotides, the CDR3 is TGTGCCTGGAGCGGGGATAGGAGCAATCAGCCCCAGCATTTT.

The CDR3 DNA is TGTGCCACCTCAGCCGGACAGATTCAAGAGACCCAGTACTTC. This sequence encodes CATSAGQIQETQYF. V is TRBV11-3 and J is TRBJ2-5, with D perhaps matching TRBD1 (6 bases). CDR1 and CDR2 from the germline V gene are SGHNT and YENEEA. V dropped 10 bases and J dropped 2 bases, with 17 bases sitting between them. The CDR3 is 14 residues long.

This chain links TRBV28 with TRBJ1-2; D gene unclear. The germline gives CDR1 MDHEN, CDR2 SYDVKM. V lost 2 bases and J lost 5, with 6 bases in between. There are 12 residues in the CDR3. CDR3 sequence (DNA): TGTGCCAGCAGTTTACGCCAGTATGGCTACACCTTC. This translates into CASSLRQYGYTF.

The rearrangement uses TRBV11-2 and TRBJ1-2; 8 nucleotides agree with TRBD1. Germline CDR1 reads SGHAT; CDR2 reads FQNNGV. The CDR3 is 13 amino acids. V was clipped by 5 bases and J by 4 bases; unmatched bases: 3. The CDR3: CASSPDRAYGYTF. The CDR3 nucleotides read TGTGCCAGCAGCCCGGACAGGGCCTATGGCTACACCTTC.

The V call is TRBV18, the J call TRBJ1-1; 9 bases map to TRBD1. The ends lost 2 bases at V and 5 bases at J; junction bases unmatched: 6. Germline V CDR1 and CDR2: KGHSH, LQKENI. The CDR3 spans 15 residues. CDR3 sequence reads: CASSPSRDRATEAFF. The CDR3 DNA sequence: TGTGCCAGCTCACCAAGCAGGGACAGGGCAACTGAAGCTTTCTTT.

CDR3 in DNA: TGTGCCGGCCAGACAGATAGCTATGGCTACACCTTC. The encoded protein is CAGQTDSYGYTF. This chain links TRBV6-5 with TRBJ1-2, with a weak D call TRBD1 (5 bases). Between the trimmed V and J ends, which lost 11 bases and 4 bases, there was a span of 14 bases. There are 12 residues in the CDR3. The germline V gene has CDR1 MNHEY and CDR2 SVGAGI.

This clone was seen once. V is TRBV18 and J is TRBJ2-1; weak D call: TRBD2 (5 bases). The germline V gene encodes CDR1 KGHSH and CDR2 LQKENI. Deletions cut 3 bases from V and 10 bases from J, with 10 bases between. The CDR3 length is 12 residues. In DNA form, the CDR3 reads TGTGCCAGCTCACCCGAGAGGGCAGAGCAGTTCTTC. Translated, it gives CASSPERAEQFF.

V is TRBV7-3 and J is TRBJ2-3; TRBD1 matches 7 bases. This CDR3 region has 14 residues. With V trimmed by 5 bases and J by 2 bases, 4 bases remained unmatched. Per the germline V gene, CDR1 is SGHTA and CDR2 is FQGTGA. As DNA, the CDR3 is TGTGCCAGCAGCGCGGACAGGACCACAGATACGCAGTATTTT. The encoded protein is CASSADRTTDTQYF.